This paragraph reports one TCR beta chain. Deletions cut 5 bases from V and 4 bases from J, with 14 bases between. Germline V lookup: CDR1 LGHNA, CDR2 YNFKEQ. CDR3 size: 14 residues. Combining a sample-barcoded 5' primer with a J-beta primer mix, a second PCR ran for roughly 7 to 12 cycles. TCRdb ran MiXCR on the 5' RACE reads and lists one entry per CDR3 protein. The table records around 800,000 distinct CDR3 sequences, roughly 60% of them present only once. This sample was included in a study of blood T cells in healthy people across ages. Sequenced material: blood. The clonotype comes from a young man in good health. The chain has TRBV4-2 and TRBJ1-2; D is perhaps TRBD1 (5 bases). CDR3 DNA sequence: TGTGCCAGCAGCGCAAAAAGGGGCCCCTATGGCTACACCTTC. It is translated as CASSAKRGPYGYTF.